This T cell receptor beta chain was observed in a study of blood T cells in healthy people across ages. Donors each provided 8 to 10 milliliters of peripheral blood. This clonotype was seen only a few times. The CDR3 sequence is 18 residues long. Germline V gene data show CDR1 as MNHEY and CDR2 as SMNVEV (reference sequence). Losses at the gene ends were 6 bases for V and 5 bases for J; bases not matched to a gene: 17. Alongside a J-beta primer mix, a sample-barcoded 5' primer served in a second PCR lasting roughly 7 to 11 cycles. TCRdb processed the 5' RACE reads anew with MiXCR; each CDR3 protein has one entry. The sample has some 1.4 million distinct CDR3 sequences, 40% to 50% seen once.

V gene TRBV27 combines with J gene TRBJ2-1; 9 nucleotides line up with TRBD2. This clonotype originated in a woman under 30 in good health. Material: blood. CDR3 DNA: TGTGCCAGCAGGCAAGCCCGGGTCTTAGCGGGAGTCGACAATGAGCAGTTCTTC. Encoded protein: CASRQARVLAGVDNEQFF.